This T cell receptor beta chain came from a study of T cells in Graves' hyperthyroidism and ophthalmopathy. Study findings and constraints: In blood, most of the thyroid clonotypes expanded above 0.001 were also present.

RNA transcripts were the template for amplifying TCR beta CDR3 regions. TCR CDR3 regions were first amplified by RT-PCR with HTBI primers. TCRdb reanalysed the multiplex PCR reads using MiXCR and keeps one entry per CDR3 protein. The table lists around 700,000 distinct CDR3 sequences, about 17% of them singletons. As concerns this clonotype: The antigen is undetermined.

The CDR3 spans 14 residues. V lost 0 bases and J lost 5, with 10 bases in between. Germline-derived CDR1 and CDR2 are MGHRA and YSYEKL. Source material: blood. J is TRBJ1-2 and V is TRBV4-1; D gene ambiguous. The TCR was taken from a woman aged 45-65 years with Graves' hyperthyroidism that later progressed to Graves' ophthalmopathy. The CDR3 loop reads CASSQDERNYGYTF. The DNA of the CDR3 is TGCGCCAGCAGCCAAGATGAGAGGAATTATGGCTACACCTTC.